Below are 22 T cell receptor beta chains sequenced from a single sample in a study of radiotherapy plus CTLA-4 blockade in lung cancer. The data were produced by immunoSEQ multiplex PCR, yet TCRdb's version contains in-frame clones alone and is incomplete. The repertoire holds 45,000 to 60,000 clones, about four fifths seen once, with 8.5% in the top ten. This material consisted of peripheral blood, taken from a patient treated with radiotherapy plus ipilimumab. The receptors shown here come from a human donor with non-small cell lung cancer who had a complete response to radiotherapy plus ipilimumab.

The chain has TRBV18 and TRBJ2-1, with TRBD1 as a possible D gene (5 bases). The CDR3 has 14 amino acids. V was clipped by 11 bases and J by 0 bases, with 14 bases between them. Germline CDR1 reads KGHSH; CDR2 reads LQKENI. The CDR3 is CAALAGSSYNEQFF. CDR3 nucleotide sequence: TGTGCCGCATTGGCAGGGTCCTCCTACAATGAGCAGTTCTTC.

The rearrangement joins TRBV6-6 to TRBJ2-1, with 12 bases identical to TRBD2. J gave up 9 bases and V 8 bases, and 11 bases lay outside the gene matches. The germline CDR1 and CDR2 sequences are MNHNY and SVGAGI (reference sequence). The CDR3 runs to 15 residues. The CDR3 sequence: CASSMTSGSGGEQFF. The CDR3 nucleotides are TGTGCCAGCTCGATGACTAGCGGGAGCGGCGGTGAGCAGTTCTTC.

This clone was picked up a small number of times. The V and J genes are TRBV5-1 and TRBJ2-3; D is possibly TRBD2 (6 bases). Germline V gene sequence: CDR1 SGHRS, CDR2 YFSETQ. The V end was cut by 3 bases, the J end by 3 bases, with 14 bases between. The CDR3 runs 15 residues. DNA of the CDR3: TGCGCCAGCAGCTCCTGGCGGAGGGAAACAGATACGCAGTATTTT. Protein: CASSSWRRETDTQYF.

The table lists this clone with a few counts. This chain uses TRBV18 with TRBJ1-1; 9 bases map to TRBD1. After removal of 5 bases from V and 1 base from J, the junction contained 5 bases not matched to a gene. The length of the CDR3 is 15 residues. Germline V gives CDR1 KGHSH, CDR2 LQKENI. CDR3 nucleotides: TGTGCCAGCTCATCCGACAGGGGGAAGAACACTGAAGCTTTCTTT. Translation gives CASSSDRGKNTEAFF.

This chain uses TRBV7-6 with TRBJ2-2; D remains ambiguous. The CDR3 length is 16 residues. The ends were cut back, 0 bases at V and 3 bases at J, with 11 bases in the middle. CDR1 is SGHVS, CDR2 FNYEAQ, per germline. The CDR3 DNA sequence: TGTGCCAGCAGCTTAGCGCCTGTCGGGTACACCGGGGAGCTGTTTTTT. Translating gives CASSLAPVGYTGELFF.

The V call is TRBV14, the J call TRBJ1-1; D gene unclear. V was cut by 5 bases and J by 0 bases, with 7 bases left in between. Germline V gives CDR1 SGHDN, CDR2 FVKESK. This CDR3 is 13 amino acids long. CDR3 coding DNA: TGTGCCAGCAGCAATACAGTGAACACTGAAGCTTTCTTT. This encodes CASSNTVNTEAFF.

The V and J genes are TRBV4-1 and TRBJ1-4; possibly TRBD1 for D (5 bases). Germline CDR1 reads MGHRA; CDR2 reads YSYEKL. Trimming cost V 0 bases and J 3 bases, with 14 bases left between them. This CDR3 has 17 amino acids. The CDR3 DNA sequence: TGCGCCAGCAGCCAAGATTCAGACAGTCCAGCTAATGAAAAACTGTTTTTT. Encoded protein: CASSQDSDSPANEKLFF.

The V and J genes are TRBV7-2 and TRBJ2-6; 10 bases fit TRBD1. Looked up from germline, CDR1 is SGHTA and CDR2 is FQGNSA. Trimming at V came to 5 bases and at J to 2 bases, leaving 12 bases not matched to a gene. The CDR3 has 19 residues. The CDR3 sequence is CASSLFGTGVIPGANVLTF. CDR3 in DNA: TGTGCCAGCAGCCTGTTTGGGACAGGGGTGATTCCTGGGGCCAACGTCCTGACTTTC.

This clone was seen a handful of times. The CDR3 loop is CASSGQGYQPQHF. The CDR3 DNA sequence: TGTGCCAGCAGTGGACAGGGGTATCAGCCCCAGCATTTT. This chain connects TRBV5-6 to TRBJ1-5, with TRBD1 matching over 9 bases. V shed 5 bases and J 5 bases; nucleotides not matched to a gene: 2. Germline CDR1 reads SGHDT; CDR2 reads YYEEEE. The CDR3 spans 13 residues.

The chain carries TRBV15 and TRBJ2-1; 7 bases fit TRBD2. Germline V gives CDR1 LNHNV, CDR2 YYDKDF (reference sequence). The junction had 6 bases not matched to a gene; V was cut back by 3 bases and J by 4 bases. This CDR3 has 15 amino acids. The CDR3 nucleotides read TGTGCCACCAGCAGGGGCGGGACTACGTACAATGAGCAGTTCTTC. As protein: CATSRGGTTYNEQFF.

The rearrangement joins TRBV25-1 to TRBJ2-2, with TRBD1 matching 10 bases. V lost 8 bases and J lost 4; bases outside the gene matches: 7. This CDR3 is built from 15 residues. CDR1 and CDR2 (germline): MGHDK, SYGVNS. CDR3 residues: CASPSGQGSTGELFF. CDR3 DNA sequence: TGTGCCAGCCCTTCGGGACAGGGGAGCACCGGGGAGCTGTTTTTT. Full variable domain (outside the CDR3, taken from reference TRBV25-1 and TRBJ2-2): EADIYQTPRYLVIGTGKKITLECSQTMGHDKMYWYQQDPGMELHLIHYSYGVNSTEKGDLSSESTVSRIRTEHFPLTLESARPSHTSQYLCASPSGQGSTGELFFGEGSRLTVL.

The rearrangement joins TRBV5-8 to TRBJ1-6, with 7 bases identical to TRBD1. The V segment lost 4 bases and the J segment 10 bases; nucleotides outside the gene matches: 8. The CDR3 consists of 14 residues. Germline-derived CDR1 and CDR2 are SGHTS and YDEGEE. The CDR3 DNA is TGTGCCAGCAGCCCCGGACAGGCCTTATCACCCCTCCACTTT. This sequence encodes CASSPGQALSPLHF. Full variable domain (rest looked up from reference TRBV5-8 and TRBJ1-6): EAGVTQSPTHLIKTRGQQATLRCSPISGHTSVYWYQQALGLGLQFLLWYDEGEERNRGNFPPRFSGRQFPNYSSELNVNALELEDSALYLCASSPGQALSPLHFGNGTRLTVT.

The rearrangement links TRBV2 to TRBJ2-7, with 8 bases identical to TRBD2. Germline V gene data show CDR1 as SNHLY and CDR2 as FYNNEI. The CDR3 loop spans 14 amino acids. Trimming at V came to 7 bases and at J to 2 bases, leaving 7 bases not matched to a gene. This CDR3 reads CASTLRGGTYEQYF. The CDR3 DNA is TGTGCCAGCACCCTACGGGGGGGTACCTACGAGCAGTACTTC.

J is TRBJ2-2 and V is TRBV5-5, with 8 bases fitting TRBD2. The germline V gene encodes CDR1 SGHKS and CDR2 YYEKEE (reference sequence). V was pared by 6 bases and J by 6 bases, with 7 bases of the junction left unmatched. The CDR3 runs 14 residues. The CDR3 is CASTGTRRAGELFF. The DNA for the CDR3 is TGTGCCAGCACCGGGACTAGAAGAGCCGGGGAGCTGTTTTTT.

The V call is TRBV5-6, the J call TRBJ2-6, with TRBD1 as a possible D gene (5 bases). This CDR3 spans 16 amino acids. The ends were cut back, 4 bases at V and 0 bases at J, with 11 bases in the middle. CDR1 and CDR2 (germline): SGHDT, YYEEEE. The CDR3 sequence is CASSPDTFSGANVLTF. CDR3 DNA: TGTGCCAGCAGCCCGGACACCTTCTCTGGGGCCAACGTCCTGACTTTC.

This sequence joins TRBV7-2 and TRBJ1-1; D remains ambiguous. The V gene's germline CDR1 is SGHTA and CDR2 FQGNSA. CDR3 length: 14 amino acids. V gave up 4 bases and J gave up 2 bases, with 11 bases separating them. Written as DNA, the CDR3 is TGTGCCAGCAGCTCGTACGGGGTCAACACTGAAGCTTTCTTT. Its protein product is CASSSYGVNTEAFF.

This chain connects TRBV6-1 to TRBJ2-5, with D possibly TRBD1 on 6 matching bases. Trimming left V 4 bases short and J 9 bases short, with 9 bases between. The CDR3 is made up of 11 amino acids. Per germline, CDR1 MNHNS and CDR2 SASEGT. CDR3 region: CASSADSAQYF. The CDR3 DNA reads as TGTGCCAGCAGTGCGGACAGTGCCCAGTACTTC.

This clone has just a few counts. The chain links TRBV7-2 to TRBJ2-1; D is unclear. This CDR3 contains 11 residues. CDR1 is SGHTA and CDR2 is FQGNSA in the germline V gene. V lost 7 bases and J lost 5, with 6 bases in between. DNA for the CDR3: TGTGCCAGCACAGTGAACAATGAGCAGTTCTTC. Translation gives CASTVNNEQFF.

This clone has a handful of counts. The chain has TRBV18 and TRBJ2-5; perhaps TRBD2 as D (6 bases). The germline V and J ends were trimmed by 3 bases and 5 bases, with 7 bases remaining between them. Per germline, CDR1 KGHSH and CDR2 LQKENI. The CDR3 is 12 amino acids. The CDR3 region has the DNA TGTGCCAGCTCACCCCGGGGGGAGACCCAGTACTTC. Its translation is CASSPRGETQYF.

The chain has TRBV7-9 and TRBJ2-5; maybe TRBD2 (6 bases). Germline V gene lookup returns CDR1 SEHNR and CDR2 FQNEAQ (reference sequence). The V gene lost 5 bases and the J gene lost 2 bases, with 15 bases spanning the gap. The CDR3 sequence is 15 residues long. The CDR3 region has the DNA TGTGCCAGCAGCCTTCATCGGGACTTTCAAGAGACCCAGTACTTC. Amino acid sequence: CASSLHRDFQETQYF.

The chain uses TRBV11-2 and TRBJ1-2, with a tentative D call TRBD1 (6 bases). Germline V lookup: CDR1 SGHAT, CDR2 FQNNGV. The V gene lost 6 bases and the J gene lost 5 bases, with 16 bases spanning the gap. The CDR3 runs to 14 residues. The CDR3 DNA reads TGTGCCAGCAGTTACGGGCGCCAGGGGTATGGCTACACCTTC. Translated, it gives CASSYGRQGYGYTF.

The V and J genes are TRBV7-9 and TRBJ2-5; a possible D gene is TRBD2 (5 bases). CDR1 is SEHNR and CDR2 is FQNEAQ in the germline V gene (reference sequence). The CDR3 is 14 amino acids. Trimming left V 4 bases short and J 5 bases short, with 14 bases between. Written as DNA, the CDR3 is TGTGCCAGCAGCTCGCCGAGGGCGCGGGAGACCCAGTACTTC. Amino acids: CASSSPRARETQYF.